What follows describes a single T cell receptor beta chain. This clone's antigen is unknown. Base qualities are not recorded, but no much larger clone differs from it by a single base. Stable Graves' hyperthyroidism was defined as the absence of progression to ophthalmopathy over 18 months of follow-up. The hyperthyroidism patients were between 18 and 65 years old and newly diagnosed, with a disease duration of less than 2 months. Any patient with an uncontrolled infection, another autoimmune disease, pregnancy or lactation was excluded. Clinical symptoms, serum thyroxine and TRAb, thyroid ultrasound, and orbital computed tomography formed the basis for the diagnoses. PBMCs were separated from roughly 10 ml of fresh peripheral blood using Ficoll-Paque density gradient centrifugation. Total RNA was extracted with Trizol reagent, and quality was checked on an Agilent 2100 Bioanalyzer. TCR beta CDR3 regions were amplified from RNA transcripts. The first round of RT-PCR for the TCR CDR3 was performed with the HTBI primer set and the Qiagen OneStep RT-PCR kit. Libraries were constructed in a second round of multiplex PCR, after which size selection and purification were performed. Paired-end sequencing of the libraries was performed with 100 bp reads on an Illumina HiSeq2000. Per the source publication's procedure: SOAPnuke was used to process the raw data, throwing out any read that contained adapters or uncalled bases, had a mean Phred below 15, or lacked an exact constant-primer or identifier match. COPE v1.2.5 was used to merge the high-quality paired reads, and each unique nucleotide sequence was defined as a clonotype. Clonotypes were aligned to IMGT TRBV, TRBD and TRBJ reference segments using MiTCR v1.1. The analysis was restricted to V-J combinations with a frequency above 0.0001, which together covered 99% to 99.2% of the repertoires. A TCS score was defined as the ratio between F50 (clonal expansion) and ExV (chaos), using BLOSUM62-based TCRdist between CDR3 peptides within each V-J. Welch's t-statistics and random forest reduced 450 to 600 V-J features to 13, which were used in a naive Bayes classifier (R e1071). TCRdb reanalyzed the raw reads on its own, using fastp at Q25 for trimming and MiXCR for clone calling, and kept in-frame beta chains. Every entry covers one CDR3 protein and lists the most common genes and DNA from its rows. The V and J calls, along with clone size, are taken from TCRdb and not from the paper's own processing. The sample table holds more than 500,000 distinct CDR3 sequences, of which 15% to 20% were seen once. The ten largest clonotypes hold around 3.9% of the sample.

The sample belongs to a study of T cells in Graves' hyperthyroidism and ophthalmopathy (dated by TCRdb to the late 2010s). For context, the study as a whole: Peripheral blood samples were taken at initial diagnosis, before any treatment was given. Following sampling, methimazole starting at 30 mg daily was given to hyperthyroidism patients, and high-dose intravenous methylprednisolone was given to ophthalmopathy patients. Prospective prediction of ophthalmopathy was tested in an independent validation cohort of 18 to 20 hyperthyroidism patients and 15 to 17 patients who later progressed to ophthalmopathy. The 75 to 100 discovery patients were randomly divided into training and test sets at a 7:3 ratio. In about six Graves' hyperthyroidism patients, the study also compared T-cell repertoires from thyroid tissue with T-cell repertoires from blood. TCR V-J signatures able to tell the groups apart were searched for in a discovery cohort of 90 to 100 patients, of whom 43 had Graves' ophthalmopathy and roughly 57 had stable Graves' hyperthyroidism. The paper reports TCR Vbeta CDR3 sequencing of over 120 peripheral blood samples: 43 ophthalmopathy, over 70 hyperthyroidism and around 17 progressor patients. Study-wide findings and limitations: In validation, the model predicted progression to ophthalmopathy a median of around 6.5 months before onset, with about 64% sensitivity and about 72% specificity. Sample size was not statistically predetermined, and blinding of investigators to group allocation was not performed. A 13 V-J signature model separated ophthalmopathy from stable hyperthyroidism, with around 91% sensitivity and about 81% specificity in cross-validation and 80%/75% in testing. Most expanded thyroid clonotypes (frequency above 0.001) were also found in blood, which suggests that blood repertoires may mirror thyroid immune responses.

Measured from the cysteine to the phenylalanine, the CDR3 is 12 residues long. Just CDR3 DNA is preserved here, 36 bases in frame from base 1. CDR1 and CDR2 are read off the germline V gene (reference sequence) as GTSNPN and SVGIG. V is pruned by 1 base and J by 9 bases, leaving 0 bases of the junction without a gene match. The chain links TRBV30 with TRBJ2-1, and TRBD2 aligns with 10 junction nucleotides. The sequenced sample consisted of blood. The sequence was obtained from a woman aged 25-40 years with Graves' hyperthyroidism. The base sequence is TGTGCCTGGAGTGGGACTAGCGGTGAGCAGTTCTTC. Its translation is CAWSGTSGEQFF.